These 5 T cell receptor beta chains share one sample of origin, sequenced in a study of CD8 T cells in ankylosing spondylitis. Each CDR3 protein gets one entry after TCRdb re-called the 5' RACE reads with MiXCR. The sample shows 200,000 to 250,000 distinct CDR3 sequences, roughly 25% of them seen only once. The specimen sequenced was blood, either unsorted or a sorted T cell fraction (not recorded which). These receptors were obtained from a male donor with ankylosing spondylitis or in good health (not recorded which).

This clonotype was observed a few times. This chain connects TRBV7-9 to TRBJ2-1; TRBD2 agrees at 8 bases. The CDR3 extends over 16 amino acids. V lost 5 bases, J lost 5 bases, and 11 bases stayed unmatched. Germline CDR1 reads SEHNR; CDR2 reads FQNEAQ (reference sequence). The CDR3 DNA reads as TGTGCCAGCAGCCCGCGCCCGGGACTAGGCCACAATGAGCAGTTCTTC. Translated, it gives CASSPRPGLGHNEQFF.

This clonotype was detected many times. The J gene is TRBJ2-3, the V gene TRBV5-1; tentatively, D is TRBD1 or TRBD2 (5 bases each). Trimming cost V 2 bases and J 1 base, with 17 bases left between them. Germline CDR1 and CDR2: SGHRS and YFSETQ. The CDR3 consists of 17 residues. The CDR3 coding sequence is TGCGCCAGCAGCTTCCGGGGCGCCCGGACGGGCACAGATACGCAGTATTTT. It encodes CASSFRGARTGTDTQYF.

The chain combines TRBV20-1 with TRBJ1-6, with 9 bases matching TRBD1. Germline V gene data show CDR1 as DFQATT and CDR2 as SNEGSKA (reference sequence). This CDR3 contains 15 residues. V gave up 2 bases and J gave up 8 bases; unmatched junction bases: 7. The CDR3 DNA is TGCAGTGCTAGATCGACAGGGGGTCGAGATTCACCCCTCCACTTT. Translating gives CSARSTGGRDSPLHF.

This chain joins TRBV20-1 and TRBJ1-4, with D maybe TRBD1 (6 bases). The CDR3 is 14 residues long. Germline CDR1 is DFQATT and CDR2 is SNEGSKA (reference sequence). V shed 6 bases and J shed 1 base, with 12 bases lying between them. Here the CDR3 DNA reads TGCAGTGCCATTAACAGGGTAACTAATGAAAAACTGTTTTTT. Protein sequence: CSAINRVTNEKLFF.

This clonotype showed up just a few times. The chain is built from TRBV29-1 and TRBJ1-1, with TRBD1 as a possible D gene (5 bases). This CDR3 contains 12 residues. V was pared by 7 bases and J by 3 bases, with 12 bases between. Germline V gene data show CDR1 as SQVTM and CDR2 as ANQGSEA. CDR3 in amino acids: CSARDGYTEAFF. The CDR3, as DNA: TGCAGCGCCCGGGACGGATACACTGAAGCTTTCTTT.